The 18 T cell receptor beta chains given below trace back to one sample, sequenced in a study of vaccination and CD4 T cells after COVID-19. Indicated treatment: approximately nine-day PBMC culture with coronavirus spike peptide pools or control peptides (ViraFEST assay). With the Oncomine TCR Beta short-read assay, DNA from cultured CD4+ T cells was sequenced. TCRdb recomputed calls from the PCR reads with MiXCR, one row per CDR3 protein. The sample has about 27,000 distinct CDR3 sequences, about 60% seen once; the top ten hold about a sixth. For these receptors, no antigen is known. Material: CD4+ T cells from blood, cultured in vitro, obtained after SARS-CoV-2 vaccination. The receptors here all came from a human donor who received a COVID-19 vaccine.

The J gene is TRBJ1-3, the V gene TRBV27; D gene unclear. Germline V gene data show CDR1 as MNHEY and CDR2 as SMNVEV (reference sequence). Trimming took off 8 bases at V and 0 bases at J, with 11 bases between the two ends. The CDR3 is 14 residues long. CDR3 coding DNA: TGTGCCAGCGCCCGCAGCAGCTCTGGAAACACCATATATTTT. Its translation: CASARSSSGNTIYF.

In its sample, this clonotype was seen a few times. The CDR3 coding sequence is TGTGCCAGCAGCTTAGGGGGACTTTTAACTCGGCAGGGAAGAGAGACTAATGAAAAACTGTTTTTT. It translates to CASSLGGLLTRQGRETNEKLFF. The gene calls are TRBV7-9 and TRBJ1-4, with D perhaps TRBD1 (5 bases). V was clipped by 1 base and J by 2 bases, with 29 bases between them. CDR1 SEHNR and CDR2 FQNEAQ come from the germline V gene (reference sequence). CDR3 length: 22 residues.

The chain carries TRBV6-1 and TRBJ1-2; unclear D gene. The CDR3 has 13 amino acids. From germline, CDR1 is MNHNS and CDR2 SASEGT. Trimming took off 6 bases at V and 3 bases at J, with 11 bases between the two ends. CDR3 nucleotides: TGTGCCAGCAGGCCCCCCGGGGACTATGGCTACACCTTC. The encoded protein is CASRPPGDYGYTF.

This clonotype was found a few times. This rearrangement joins TRBV10-3 to TRBJ2-6, with D tentatively TRBD1 (6 bases). Between the trimmed V and J ends, which lost 5 bases and 1 base, there was a span of 15 bases. The CDR3 sequence is 17 residues long. Germline V gene sequence: CDR1 ENHRY, CDR2 SYGVKD. CDR3 loop: CAISSTGPDSGANVLTF. CDR3 bases: TGTGCCATCAGTTCGACAGGCCCTGATTCTGGGGCCAACGTCCTGACTTTC.

This chain links TRBV6-5 with TRBJ2-7, with D possibly TRBD2 on 5 matching bases. Trimming pared 2 bases from V and 7 bases from J, leaving 15 bases between. The germline V gene encodes CDR1 MNHEY and CDR2 SVGAGI. The CDR3 extends over 14 amino acids. The CDR3 is CASSYNVEGWEQYF. The CDR3 coding sequence is TGTGCCAGCAGTTACAACGTAGAGGGTTGGGAGCAGTACTTC.

The chain links TRBV7-3 to TRBJ1-2; no clear D. Germline V CDR1 and CDR2: SGHTA, FQGTGA. This CDR3 has 16 amino acids. Trimming removed 3 bases from V and 2 bases from J, with 16 bases in between. CDR3 protein: CASSLGFGESNYGYTF. The CDR3 DNA sequence: TGTGCCAGCAGCTTGGGGTTTGGGGAGTCGAACTATGGCTACACCTTC.

The chain links TRBV6-1 to TRBJ1-6; TRBD1 aligns across 10 bases. The CDR3 has 13 residues. Germline V gene data show CDR1 as MNHNS and CDR2 as SASEGT. The junction had 4 bases not matched to a gene; V was cut back by 10 bases and J by 7 bases. Here the CDR3 reads CATRQGANSPLHF. The DNA of the CDR3 is TGTGCCACCCGACAGGGGGCCAATTCACCCCTCCACTTT.

CDR3 amino acids: CASRLGSSYNSPLHF. Here the CDR3 DNA reads TGTGCCAGCCGTTTGGGTAGCTCCTATAATTCACCCCTCCACTTT. V is TRBV6-4 and J is TRBJ1-6; D uncertain. Trimming left V 8 bases short and J 0 bases short, with 11 bases between. From germline, CDR1 is MRHNA and CDR2 SNTAGT. The CDR3 is 15 residues long.

The chain's CDR3 is CSAQAPGQPKANYGYTF. CDR3 DNA: TGCAGTGCTCAAGCCCCGGGACAGCCAAAAGCTAACTATGGCTACACCTTC. The chain has TRBV20-1 and TRBJ1-2; 7 nucleotides agree with TRBD1. This CDR3 is built from 17 residues. V shed 5 bases and J 0 bases; nucleotides not matched to a gene: 15. The germline gives CDR1 DFQATT, CDR2 SNEGSKA (reference sequence).

This clonotype appeared a few times. The chain joins TRBV7-8 to TRBJ1-5; TRBD1 aligns across 9 bases. The ends lost 5 bases at V and 3 bases at J; junction bases unmatched: 8. The CDR3 covers 16 residues. CDR1 and CDR2 (germline): SGHVS, FQNEAQ. Written as DNA, the CDR3 is TGTGCCAGCAGCGTTACAGGGGGCCAGGACAATCAGCCCCAGCATTTT. Encoded protein: CASSVTGGQDNQPQHF.

The rearrangement joins TRBV7-8 to TRBJ2-1, with TRBD2 as a possible D gene (6 bases). Looked up from germline, CDR1 is SGHVS and CDR2 is FQNEAQ. V lost 5 bases to trimming and J lost 0 bases, with 8 bases between them. The CDR3 spans 14 residues. In nucleotides, the CDR3 is TGTGCCAGCAGCCCGGGGGTCTCCTACAATGAGCAGTTCTTC. Translating gives CASSPGVSYNEQFF.

This clonotype was recorded only once. The CDR3 sequence is CASSSASGGSSSYNEQFF. The CDR3, as DNA: TGTGCCAGCAGCTCCGCTAGCGGGGGTTCGAGCTCCTACAATGAGCAGTTCTTC. The chain joins TRBV5-4 to TRBJ2-1; 10 nucleotides align to TRBD2. Unmatched junction bases numbered 9, after V lost 3 bases and J lost 0 bases. This CDR3 is built from 18 residues. The germline V gene has CDR1 SGHNT and CDR2 YYREEE (reference sequence).

This clonotype has only a few counts. This chain uses TRBV6-5 with TRBJ2-5, with TRBD1 matching 8 bases. V shed 4 bases and J 1 base; nucleotides not matched to a gene: 14. Germline CDR1 reads MNHEY; CDR2 reads SVGAGI. The CDR3 has 18 amino acids. The CDR3 loop is CASSSHGGVDRGQETQYF. The DNA of the CDR3 is TGTGCCAGCAGTTCCCACGGAGGAGTCGACAGGGGCCAAGAGACCCAGTACTTC.

The rearrangement joins TRBV11-3 to TRBJ2-7; the D gene could be TRBD1 or TRBD2 (5 bases each). Trimming left V 0 bases short and J 11 bases short, with 11 bases between. This CDR3 has 12 amino acids. CDR1 is SGHNT and CDR2 is YENEEA in the germline V gene. CDR3 in DNA: TGTGCCAGCAGCTTAGAAGGGGACCCGAAGTACTTC. Translating it yields CASSLEGDPKYF.

This clonotype showed up just a few times. The genes are TRBV7-9 and TRBJ2-4; TRBD1 might be the D (5 bases). CDR1 is SEHNR, CDR2 FQNEAQ, per germline (reference sequence). CDR3 size: 15 residues. Trimming removed 5 bases from V and 0 bases from J, with 11 bases in between. CDR3 sequence: CASSLSRVAKNIQYF. The CDR3 region has the DNA TGTGCCAGCAGCCTATCCAGGGTAGCCAAAAACATTCAGTACTTC.

As concerns this clonotype: A read error may account for a junction end that differs from germline. This chain uses TRBV25-1 with TRBJ1-6; perhaps TRBD1 as D (5 bases). The CDR3 extends over 14 amino acids. CDR1 and CDR2 (germline): MGHDK, SYGVNS. CDR3 bases: TGTGCCGGCAGTCCTTCTGGGGGTAACTCACCCCTCCACTTT. Amino acids: CAGSPSGGNSPLHF.

A single count supports this clonotype. This rearrangement joins TRBV4-1 to TRBJ2-1, with TRBD2 identical over 15 bases. V lost 0 bases to trimming and J lost 4 bases; unmatched junction nucleotides: 1. The CDR3 has 17 amino acids. Germline V lookup: CDR1 MGHRA, CDR2 YSYEKL. The CDR3 DNA sequence: TGCGCCAGCAGCCAAGAGGGACTAGCGGGGGGTTACAATGAGCAGTTCTTC. It translates to CASSQEGLAGGYNEQFF.

A few counts support this clonotype. V and J are TRBV6-1 and TRBJ1-4; D is uncertain. The germline V gene encodes CDR1 MNHNS and CDR2 SASEGT. V lost 6 bases, J lost 0 bases, and 11 bases lay in between. This CDR3 has 15 residues. The CDR3 here is CASRELTATNEKLFF. In DNA form, the CDR3 reads TGTGCCAGCAGGGAACTAACTGCAACTAATGAAAAACTGTTTTTT.